This T cell receptor (beta chain) is drawn from a study of T cells in Graves' hyperthyroidism and ophthalmopathy. V lost 3 bases and J 5 bases, leaving 15 bases between the germline ends. The germline gives CDR1 LNHDA, CDR2 SQIVND (reference sequence). This CDR3 spans 15 amino acids. Whole-study findings and limits: Most clonotypes expanded in thyroid above 0.001 were likewise present in blood.

In its sample, this clonotype was seen a few times. Its antigen is still unknown. RNA transcripts were the template for amplifying TCR beta CDR3 regions. RT-PCR in the first round (using the HTBI primer set) targeted the TCR CDR3. Each CDR3 protein gets one entry after TCRdb re-called the multiplex PCR reads with MiXCR. The table includes roughly 380,000 distinct CDR3 sequences, roughly 13% detected once. Lactation, pregnancy, other autoimmune disease or uncontrolled infection led to exclusion of patients. The sequenced sample consisted of blood. The TCR originated in a woman aged 18-30 years with Graves' hyperthyroidism. The genes are TRBV19 and TRBJ2-3; D is possibly TRBD1 (6 bases). Here the CDR3 reads CASSIGRGAVDTQYF. The CDR3 DNA reads TGTGCCAGTAGTATCGGCAGGGGCGCGGTAGATACGCAGTATTTT. Together with reference TRBV19 and TRBJ2-3, the CDR3 gives the full variable domain: DGGITQSPKYLFRKEGQNVTLSCEQNLNHDAMYWYRQDPGQGLRLIYYSQIVNDFQKGDIAEGYSVSREKKESFPLTVTSAQKNPTAFYLCASSIGRGAVDTQYFGPGTRLTVL.